This T cell receptor beta chain was sequenced for a study of Graves' ophthalmopathy and Graves' hyperthyroidism. Study-level findings and limits: Blood also carried most expanded thyroid clonotypes exceeding 0.001 frequency.

CDR3 regions of TCR beta were amplified from RNA transcripts. Amplification began with first-round RT-PCR using HTBI primers, then second-round multiplex PCR was performed. TCRdb redid the calling of the multiplex PCR reads with MiXCR, one entry per CDR3 protein. The profile shows 450,000 to 600,000 distinct CDR3 sequences, roughly 39% of them singletons. Patients were left out if they had other autoimmune diseases, uncontrolled infections, pregnancy or lactation. The CDR3 contains 12 residues. V shed 6 bases and J shed 7 bases, with 9 bases lying between them. From germline, CDR1 is MGHDK and CDR2 SYGVNS. This clonotype was recorded many times. Its antigen is currently unknown.

This TCR was recovered from an adult man with Graves' hyperthyroidism. Sequencing was performed on peripheral blood or thyroid tissue (not recorded which). This chain connects TRBV25-1 to TRBJ1-4, with TRBD1 as a possible D gene (6 bases). The CDR3 DNA follows: TGTGCCAGCAGACAGGGAAGTGAAAAACTGTTTTTT. Amino acid sequence: CASRQGSEKLFF.